Sequencing of this T cell receptor beta chain was carried out in a study of vaccination effects on CD4 cells after COVID-19. Concerning this clone itself: The antigen remains undetermined.

V was clipped by 4 bases and J by 8 bases; unmatched bases: 12. Germline-derived CDR1 and CDR2 are SGHDN and FVKESK. This CDR3 has 16 residues. Before sequencing, viral peptide pools were used by the ViraFEST assay to expand antigen-specific CD4+ T cells. Investigators separated out CD4+ T cells once 9 to 11 days of culture had passed. The individual was infected with SARS-CoV-2 between March and December 2020, as confirmed by PCR. Repertoires were generated with immunoSEQ multiplex PCR, while TCRdb's copy carries only in-frame clones and drops some. The data hold about 45,000 clones, with 65% to 70% observed a single time.

This specimen consisted of CD4+ T cells from PBMCs cultured with a peptide pool, obtained before COVID-19 vaccination. The V gene is TRBV14, the J gene TRBJ2-1; the match to TRBD1 covers 9 bases. The receptor's source is a human donor who had a prior SARS-CoV-2 infection. CDR3 DNA sequence: TGTGCCAGCAGCCCGGTATTGGGACAGGGTTCTCATGAGCAGTTCTTC. Its translation: CASSPVLGQGSHEQFF.